Shown below are 24 T cell receptor beta chains from a single sample sequenced in a study of response to subunit inactivated influenza vaccine. Each CDR3 protein is one row after TCRdb ran MiXCR on the RT-PCR reads. The sample shows over 800,000 distinct CDR3 sequences, less than 25% of them seen only once. The sample here was PBMCs from blood, taken about 5 days after vaccination. These receptors were taken from a man aged 45-60 years who received an inactivated influenza vaccine.

The V and J genes are TRBV12-3 or TRBV12-4 and TRBJ2-7, with TRBD2 matching over 15 bases. The J segment lost 4 bases and the V segment lost 4 bases, leaving 8 bases of the junction unmatched. There are 17 residues in the CDR3. The CDR3 DNA follows: TGTGCCAGCAGTTCAGGGACTAGCGGGAGGAGCGGGTACGAGCAGTACTTC. This encodes CASSSGTSGRSGYEQYF.

Only a few counts were recorded for this clonotype. This chain connects TRBV12-3 or TRBV12-4 to TRBJ1-1; D is unresolved. There are 14 residues in the CDR3. Trimming took off 3 bases at V and 1 base at J, with 9 bases between the two ends. The CDR3 nucleotides are TGTGCCAGCAGTTTTGTTTCGGGGAACACTGAAGCTTTCTTT. Translation: CASSFVSGNTEAFF.

The chain carries TRBV20-1 and TRBJ2-1; D gene uncertain. Germline V lookup: CDR1 DFQATT, CDR2 SNEGSKA (reference sequence). Trimming pared 2 bases from V and 8 bases from J, leaving 10 bases between. The CDR3 loop spans 12 amino acids. The CDR3 bases are TGCAGTGCTAGAAGGATGGGCCATGAGCAGTTCTTC. Protein product: CSARRMGHEQFF.

This clonotype was seen only a few times. The chain is built from TRBV27 and TRBJ2-2; D unclear. The germline V and J ends were trimmed by 6 bases and 0 bases, with 11 bases remaining between them. The germline CDR1 and CDR2 sequences are MNHEY and SMNVEV (reference sequence). There are 15 residues in the CDR3. CDR3 residues: CASSYTFANTGELFF. CDR3 in DNA: TGTGCCAGCAGCTACACGTTCGCGAACACCGGGGAGCTGTTTTTT.

The sample holds one count of this clonotype. The J gene is TRBJ1-1, the V gene TRBV19; D perhaps matches TRBD1 (5 bases). CDR1 is LNHDA, CDR2 SQIVND, per germline (reference sequence). V was clipped by 5 bases and J by 4 bases, with 8 bases between them. CDR3 size: 12 residues. As DNA, the CDR3 is TGTGCCAGTAGTGACAGTCGCACTGAAGCTTTCTTT. It codes for CASSDSRTEAFF. The variable domain in full, completed from reference TRBV19 and TRBJ1-1, reads DGGITQSPKYLFRKEGQNVTLSCEQNLNHDAMYWYRQDPGQGLRLIYYSQIVNDFQKGDIAEGYSVSREKKESFPLTVTSAQKNPTAFYLCASSDSRTEAFFGQGTRLTVV.

This clonotype appeared a few times. The rearrangement links TRBV12-3 or TRBV12-4 to TRBJ2-1; 11 bases fit TRBD2. This CDR3 contains 16 residues. Unmatched junction bases numbered 12, after V lost 6 bases and J lost 8 bases. DNA for the CDR3: TGTGCCAGCAGCCCCGTTGGTAGCGGGGGGGGGTATGAGCAGTTCTTC. Protein product: CASSPVGSGGGYEQFF.

V and J are TRBV7-9 and TRBJ2-7, with D tentatively TRBD1 (6 bases). The CDR3 runs 15 residues. V was trimmed by 5 bases and J by 6 bases, leaving 20 bases between them. CDR1 SEHNR and CDR2 FQNEAQ come from the germline V gene (reference sequence). CDR3 region: CASSPGAQGNSEQYF. Written as DNA, the CDR3 is TGTGCCAGCAGCCCGGGCGCACAGGGCAACTCCGAGCAGTACTTC.

This clonotype was detected only a few times. V and J are TRBV11-2 and TRBJ2-3; 11 bases map to TRBD2. From germline, CDR1 is SGHAT and CDR2 FQNNGV. CDR3 length: 21 residues. V trimming: 1 base; J trimming: 7 bases; junction bases outside the gene matches: 22. CDR3 residues: CASSLGWYLAGGTKQAYTQYF. The CDR3 DNA reads as TGTGCCAGCAGCTTAGGTTGGTACCTAGCGGGAGGTACGAAACAGGCATATACGCAGTATTTT.

The chain combines TRBV7-9 with TRBJ2-1, with a possible D match to TRBD1 (5 bases). The length of the CDR3 is 15 residues. CDR1 and CDR2 (germline): SEHNR, FQNEAQ (reference sequence). Trimming pared 3 bases from V and 4 bases from J, leaving 13 bases between. The CDR3 loop reads CASSFDVGPYNEQFF. CDR3 nucleotides: TGTGCCAGCAGCTTTGACGTGGGGCCTTACAATGAGCAGTTCTTC.

This chain connects TRBV6-1 to TRBJ2-3; maybe TRBD1 (6 bases). Trimming took off 7 bases at V and 4 bases at J, with 21 bases between the two ends. Germline-derived CDR1 and CDR2 are MNHNS and SASEGT. CDR3 length equals 16 residues. CDR3 sequence (DNA): TGTGCCAGCAAAGCAGAGCAGGGGCTGGGAGCAGATACGCAGTATTTT. It codes for CASKAEQGLGADTQYF.

On this clonotype: At one boundary the junction diverges from the germline segment, which might be a read error. The V gene is TRBV6-1, the J gene TRBJ2-1; 9 nucleotides align to TRBD2. Germline CDR1 and CDR2: MNHNS and SASEGT. The CDR3 extends over 15 amino acids. CDR3 region: CASSRSGSSYTEQFF. The CDR3 region has the DNA TGTGCCAGCAGTCGTAGCGGGAGCTCCTACACTGAGCAGTTCTTC.

The V gene is TRBV9, the J gene TRBJ1-1; no clear D. V lost 0 bases and J 4 bases, leaving 13 bases between the germline ends. Germline values: CDR1 SGDLS, CDR2 YYNGEE. The length of the CDR3 is 15 residues. The CDR3 nucleotides read TGTGCCAGCAGCGTAGGGTCAACGGGAGGCACTGAAGCTTTCTTT. Its protein product is CASSVGSTGGTEAFF.

This clonotype was detected a few times. The rearrangement joins TRBV30 to TRBJ1-2; D not resolved. The CDR3 is made up of 14 amino acids. The germline CDR1 and CDR2 sequences are GTSNPN and SVGIG (reference sequence). Trimming took 4 bases from V and 2 from J, leaving 14 bases between them. The CDR3 loop reads CAWIPLGGNYGYTF. The CDR3 DNA reads TGTGCCTGGATCCCCCTGGGCGGAAACTATGGCTACACCTTC. Combining the CDR3 with reference TRBV30 and TRBJ1-2 gives the whole variable domain SQTIHQWPATLVQPVGSPLSLECTVEGTSNPNLYWYRQAAGRGLQLLFYSVGIGQISSEVPQNLSASRPQDRQFILSSKKLLLSDSGFYLCAWIPLGGNYGYTFGSGTRLTVV.

CDR3 amino acids: CASSPAGVSNQPQHF. CDR3 nucleotides: TGTGCCAGCAGCCCGGCGGGGGTTAGCAATCAGCCCCAGCATTTT. The gene calls are TRBV7-6 and TRBJ1-5; weak D call: TRBD1 (5 bases). The CDR3 contains 15 residues. CDR1 and CDR2 (germline): SGHVS, FNYEAQ. The ends were cut back, 5 bases at V and 0 bases at J, with 11 bases in the middle.

This chain links TRBV14 with TRBJ2-5; maybe TRBD2 (5 bases). Germline assignment: CDR1 SGHDN and CDR2 FVKESK. This CDR3 contains 14 residues. Trimming left V 0 bases short and J 7 bases short, with 12 bases between. CDR3 sequence reads: CASSQDTTKGTQYF. The CDR3 DNA sequence: TGTGCCAGCAGCCAAGATACGACTAAGGGGACCCAGTACTTC.

The J gene is TRBJ2-7, the V gene TRBV4-2, with TRBD2 matching over 11 bases. Trimming took 4 bases from V and 2 from J; bases not matched to a gene: 4. Germline CDR1 and CDR2: LGHNA and YNFKEQ. The CDR3 is 15 amino acids. The CDR3 sequence is CASSRELAGAYEQYF. As DNA, the CDR3 is TGTGCCAGCAGCCGGGAACTAGCGGGAGCCTACGAGCAGTACTTC.

The chain links TRBV7-9 to TRBJ2-2; TRBD2 matches 10 bases. Germline V gene sequence: CDR1 SEHNR, CDR2 FQNEAQ (reference sequence). The length of the CDR3 is 15 residues. With 3 bases clipped from V and 6 bases from J, the junction kept 4 bases outside the gene matches. The CDR3 is CASSFIAGGSGELFF. The CDR3 nucleotides read TGTGCCAGCAGCTTTATAGCGGGAGGCTCCGGGGAGCTGTTTTTT. The whole variable domain, remainder taken from reference TRBV7-9 and TRBJ2-2, is DTGVSQNPRHKITKRGQNVTFRCDPISEHNRLYWYRQTLGQGPEFLTYFQNEAQLEKSRLLSDRFSAERPKGSFSTLEIQRTEQGDSAMYLCASSFIAGGSGELFFGEGSRLTVL.

The CDR3 DNA follows: TGTGCCAGCAGTTACCCAAGTGGGGGGCAAGAGACCCAGTACTTC. Translation gives CASSYPSGGQETQYF. The gene calls are TRBV6-5 and TRBJ2-5; perhaps TRBD2 as D (6 bases). This CDR3 contains 15 residues. Germline CDR1 reads MNHEY; CDR2 reads SVGAGI. Trimming removed 2 bases at V and 2 bases at J, with 12 bases between.

This clonotype has only a few counts. The chain couples TRBV28 to TRBJ2-1; 7 bases map to TRBD1. Germline values: CDR1 MDHEN, CDR2 SYDVKM. V shed 5 bases, J shed 3 bases, and the junction held 4 bases outside the gene matches. This CDR3 is built from 14 residues. CDR3 nucleotides: TGTGCCAGCAGTGTCACAGGGGACTACAATGAGCAGTTCTTC. Translation: CASSVTGDYNEQFF.

This clonotype turned up a few times. The gene calls are TRBV7-9 and TRBJ1-1, with TRBD1 as a possible D gene (5 bases). V lost 0 bases and J lost 7, with 9 bases in between. This CDR3 contains 13 residues. From germline, CDR1 is SEHNR and CDR2 FQNEAQ (reference sequence). The CDR3, as DNA: TGTGCCAGCAGCTTAGCGATAGGGGATGAAGCTTTCTTT. It codes for CASSLAIGDEAFF.

The chain couples TRBV11-2 to TRBJ2-4; maybe TRBD2 (6 bases). V was cut by 1 base and J by 8 bases, with 12 bases left in between. The CDR3 sequence is 14 residues long. The germline V gene has CDR1 SGHAT and CDR2 FQNNGV. This CDR3 reads CASSLAAGKDIQYF. Written as DNA, the CDR3 is TGTGCCAGCAGCTTAGCGGCGGGAAAGGACATTCAGTACTTC.

The rearrangement uses TRBV3-1 and TRBJ2-7; 12 nucleotides agree with TRBD2. The J segment lost 3 bases and the V segment lost 6 bases, leaving 3 bases of the junction unmatched. Germline V gene data show CDR1 as LGHDT and CDR2 as YNNKEL (reference sequence). The CDR3 loop spans 14 amino acids. CDR3: CASRSTSGSYEQYF. CDR3 DNA sequence: TGTGCCAGCAGGTCGACTAGCGGGAGCTACGAGCAGTACTTC.

V usage is TRBV7-8 and J usage is TRBJ2-1, with no clear D. Germline CDR1 is SGHVS and CDR2 is FQNEAQ. The CDR3 sequence is 16 residues long. V was trimmed by 2 bases and J by 0 bases, leaving 11 bases between them. CDR3 amino acids: CASSLKRHISYNEQFF. DNA of the CDR3: TGTGCCAGCAGCTTAAAAAGGCATATCTCCTACAATGAGCAGTTCTTC.

V is TRBV6-2 or TRBV6-3 and J is TRBJ2-1, with 9 bases aligning to TRBD2. The ends lost 6 bases at V and 7 bases at J; junction bases unmatched: 10. Germline lookup yields CDR1 MNHEY and CDR2 SVGEGT. CDR3 length equals 15 residues. CDR3 region: CASRSSGKVRNEQFF. The CDR3 DNA is TGTGCCAGCAGATCTAGCGGGAAGGTTAGAAATGAGCAGTTCTTC.